Here is one TCR beta chain with its context. The entry originates in a study of blood T cell repertoires in COVID-19. CDR3 length: 16 residues. Germline loops: CDR1 SGHAT, CDR2 FQDESV (reference sequence). V gave up 2 bases and J gave up 0 bases, with 11 bases separating them. The assay was immunoSEQ multiplex PCR, and TCRdb's table has in-frame clones only and misses some. Of fewer than 300,000 clones in the sample, approximately 92% were seen once. Participants' reported clinical history set cohort assignment. Two consecutive negative NP/OP PCR tests, clearance, or resolved symptoms defined Cohort 3 recovery.

Sequencing was carried out using PBMCs or T cells enriched from blood (not recorded which). This chain joins TRBV11-1 and TRBJ2-1; D perhaps matches TRBD2 (6 bases). The source of this sequence is a woman aged 30 to 39 who had recovered from COVID-19. The CDR3 sequence is CASSLTGVSSYNEQFF. The CDR3 nucleotides are TGTGCCAGCAGCTTAACGGGGGTGTCCTCCTACAATGAGCAGTTCTTC. The full variable domain, with the rest looked up from reference TRBV11-1 and TRBJ2-1, is EAEVAQSPRYKITEKSQAVAFWCDPISGHATLYWYRQILGQGPELLVQFQDESVVDDSQLPKDRFSAERLKGVDSTLKIQPAELGDSAMYLCASSLTGVSSYNEQFFGPGTRLTVL.